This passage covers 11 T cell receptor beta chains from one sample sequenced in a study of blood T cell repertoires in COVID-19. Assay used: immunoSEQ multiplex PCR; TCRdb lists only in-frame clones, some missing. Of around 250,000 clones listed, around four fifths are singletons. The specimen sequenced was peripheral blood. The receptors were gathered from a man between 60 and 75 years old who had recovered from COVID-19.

The CDR3 sequence is CASRDGLAGPQETQYF. The CDR3 DNA follows: TGCGCCAGCAGGGATGGACTAGCGGGACCCCAAGAGACCCAGTACTTC. The chain links TRBV5-1 to TRBJ2-5, with 12 bases aligning to TRBD2. Germline CDR1 reads SGHRS; CDR2 reads YFSETQ. With V trimmed by 5 bases and J by 1 base, 6 bases remained unmatched. This CDR3 spans 16 amino acids.

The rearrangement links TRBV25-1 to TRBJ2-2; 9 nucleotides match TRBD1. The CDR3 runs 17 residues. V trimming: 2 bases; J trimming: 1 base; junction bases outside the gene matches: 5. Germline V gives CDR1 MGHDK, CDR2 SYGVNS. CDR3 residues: CASSELRQGVNTGELFF. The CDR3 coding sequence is TGTGCCAGCAGTGAACTTCGACAGGGGGTGAACACCGGGGAGCTGTTTTTT.

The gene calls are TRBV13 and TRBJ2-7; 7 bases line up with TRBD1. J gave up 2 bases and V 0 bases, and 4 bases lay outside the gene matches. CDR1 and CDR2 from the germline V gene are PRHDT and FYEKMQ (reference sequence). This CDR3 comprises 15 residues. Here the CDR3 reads CASSLGGQLAYEQYF. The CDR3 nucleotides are TGTGCCAGCAGCTTAGGGGGACAGCTTGCCTACGAGCAGTACTTC.

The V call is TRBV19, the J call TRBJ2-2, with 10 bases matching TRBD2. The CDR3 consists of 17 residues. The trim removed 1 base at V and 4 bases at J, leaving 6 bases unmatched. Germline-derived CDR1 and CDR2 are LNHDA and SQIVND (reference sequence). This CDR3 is CASSIVTLAGVTGELFF. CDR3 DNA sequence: TGTGCCAGTAGTATAGTGACCCTAGCGGGAGTCACCGGGGAGCTGTTTTTT.

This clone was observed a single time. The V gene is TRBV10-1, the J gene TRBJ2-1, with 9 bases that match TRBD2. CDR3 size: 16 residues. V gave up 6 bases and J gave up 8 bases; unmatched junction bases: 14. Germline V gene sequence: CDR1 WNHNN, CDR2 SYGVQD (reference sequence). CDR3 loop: CASSGGLATLYDEQFF. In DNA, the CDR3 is TGCGCCAGCAGCGGGGGACTAGCCACCCTATACGATGAGCAGTTCTTC.

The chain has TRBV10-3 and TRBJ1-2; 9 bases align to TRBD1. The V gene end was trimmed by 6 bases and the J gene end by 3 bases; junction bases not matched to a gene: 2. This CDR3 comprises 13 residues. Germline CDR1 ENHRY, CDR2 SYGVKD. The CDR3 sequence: CAIRRDRDYGYTF. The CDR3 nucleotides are TGTGCCATCAGGAGGGACAGGGACTATGGCTACACCTTC.

CDR3 sequence reads: CASSPTAEGTYGYTF. CDR3 sequence (DNA): TGTGCCAGCAGCCCCACCGCGGAGGGGACCTATGGCTACACCTTC. The chain joins TRBV7-6 to TRBJ1-2; weak D call: TRBD1 (5 bases). This CDR3 spans 15 amino acids. Between the trimmed V and J ends, which lost 5 bases and 4 bases, there was a span of 17 bases. Per the germline V gene, CDR1 is SGHVS and CDR2 is FNYEAQ.

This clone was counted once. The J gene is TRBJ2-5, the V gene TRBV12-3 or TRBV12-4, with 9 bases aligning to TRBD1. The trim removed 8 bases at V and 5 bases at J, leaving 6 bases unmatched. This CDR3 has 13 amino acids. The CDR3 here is CASSPGTGETQYF. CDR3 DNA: TGTGCCAGCTCCCCGGGGACAGGGGAGACCCAGTACTTC.

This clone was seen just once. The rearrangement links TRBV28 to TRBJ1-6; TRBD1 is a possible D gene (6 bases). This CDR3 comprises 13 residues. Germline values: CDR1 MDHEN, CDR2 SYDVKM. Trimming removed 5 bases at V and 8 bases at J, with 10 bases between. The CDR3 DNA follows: TGTGCCAGCAGTCGAAACAGGGATTCACCCCTCCACTTT. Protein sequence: CASSRNRDSPLHF.

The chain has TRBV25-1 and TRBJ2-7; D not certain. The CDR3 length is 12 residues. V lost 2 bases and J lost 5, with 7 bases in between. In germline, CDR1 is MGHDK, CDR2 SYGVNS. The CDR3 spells CASSEVPDEQYF. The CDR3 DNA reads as TGTGCCAGCAGTGAAGTTCCGGACGAGCAGTACTTC.

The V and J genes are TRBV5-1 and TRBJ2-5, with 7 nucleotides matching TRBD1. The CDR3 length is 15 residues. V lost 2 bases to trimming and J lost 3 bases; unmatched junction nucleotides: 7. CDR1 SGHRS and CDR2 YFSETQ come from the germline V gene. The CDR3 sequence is CASSFLPGTEETQYF. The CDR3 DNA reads TGCGCCAGCAGCTTTTTACCCGGGACAGAAGAGACCCAGTACTTC.